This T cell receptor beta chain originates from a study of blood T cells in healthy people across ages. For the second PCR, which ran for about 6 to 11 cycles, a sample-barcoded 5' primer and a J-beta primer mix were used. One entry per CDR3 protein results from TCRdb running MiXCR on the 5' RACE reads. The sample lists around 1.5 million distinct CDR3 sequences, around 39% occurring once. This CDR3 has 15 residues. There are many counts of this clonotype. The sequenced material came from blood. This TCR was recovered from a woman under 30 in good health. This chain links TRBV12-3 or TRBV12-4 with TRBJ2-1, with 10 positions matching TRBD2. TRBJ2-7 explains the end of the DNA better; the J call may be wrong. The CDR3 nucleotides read TGTGCCAGCAGTTCTAGCGGGAGCTCCTACAATGAGCAGTACTTC. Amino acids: CASSSSGSSYNEQYF.